These T cell receptor beta chains were read from a single sample in a study of vaccination effects on CD4 cells after COVID-19. No antigen has been identified for these receptors. The method was immunoSEQ multiplex PCR; TCRdb's version includes in-frame clones alone and lacks a portion of them. This table holds about 45,000 clones, more than 65% found once. This specimen consisted of CD4+ T cells from PBMCs cultured without peptide, obtained after COVID-19 vaccination. Receptor source: a human donor who received a COVID-19 vaccine. The conserved cysteine and the conserved F or W are not part of the CDR3 here. Rows give clone size only sometimes, using once, few, many, or a class for an expanded clone.

ASSLVGGRDEQF	TRBV7-9	TRBJ2-1	-
ASSDRGTGTDTQY	TRBV6-1	TRBJ2-3	-
ASSLFGGEYNEQF	TRBV11-2	TRBJ2-1	few
ASSLDRGEQF	TRBV5-6	TRBJ2-1	once
ASSYDGNSGNTIY	TRBV6-5	TRBJ1-3	-
ASSDGGLNSYEQY	TRBV3-1/TRBV3-2	TRBJ2-7	-
ASSLIDRGHWGYT	TRBV5-5	TRBJ1-2	-
ASRQGQSGTDTQY	TRBV7-9	TRBJ2-3	-
ASSDLLGGLPLNYGYT	TRBV6-1	TRBJ1-2	-
ASSLGGSQSPGETQY	TRBV5-1	TRBJ2-5	-
ASSDGTGNSNQPQH	TRBV18	TRBJ1-5	few
ASRPAGATEAF	TRBV12-2	TRBJ1-1	-
ASRAGGDYGYT	TRBV5-1	TRBJ1-2	-
ASSPGTGNYGYT	TRBV6-5	TRBJ1-2	-
ASSHGTSGGF	TRBV3-1/TRBV3-2	TRBJ2-3	once
ASSVSGQGVNTEAF	TRBV5-5	TRBJ1-1	-
ASSLVPSAEAF	TRBV11-2	TRBJ1-1	-
ASSPGGASYNEQF	TRBV5-1	TRBJ2-1	-
ASSSKDGLHYGYT	TRBV18	TRBJ1-2	once
ASSYLRQARKLF	TRBV6-5	TRBJ1-4	-
ASSLNTGYGTQY	TRBV7-2	TRBJ2-5	-
ASSPNLGWGGETQY	TRBV11-2	TRBJ2-5	-
SVDRGRGNYEQY	TRBV29-1	TRBJ2-7	-
ASSLAPGLDGEQY	TRBV5-1	TRBJ2-7	-
SASIANTGYGYT	TRBV20-1	TRBJ1-2	-
ASSKRRLADCPDTQY	TRBV21-1	TRBJ2-3	-
ASSELGTELSPLH	TRBV6-1	TRBJ1-6	-
ASSLSRPGETQY	TRBV3-1/TRBV3-2	TRBJ2-5	once
ASSPRSGGDSPLH	TRBV6-4	TRBJ1-6	-
ASRAGGNTGELF	TRBV9	TRBJ2-2	-
ASSLAGAQANTEAF	TRBV5-6	TRBJ1-1	-
ASSYRLAGDMGNEQF	TRBV6-2/TRBV6-3	TRBJ2-1	-
ASSYGRMNTEAF	TRBV6-5	TRBJ1-1	-
ASSLGSGSTGELF	TRBV7-9	TRBJ2-2	-
ATRIHGQGTYEQY	TRBV5-1	TRBJ2-7	-
ASSFGALANTGELF	TRBV27	TRBJ2-2	-
ASSEGSWAGRGAF	TRBV6-1	TRBJ1-1	-
ASSWGRPPGNQPQH	TRBV7-8	TRBJ1-5	-
ASSWTSGNSPPGANVLT	TRBV7-9	TRBJ2-6	-
ASLPNPGPAYEQY	TRBV7-6	TRBJ2-7	-
ASSAGVSSYNEQF	TRBV9	TRBJ2-1	once
ASSTAKGGPLPYEQY	TRBV4-1	TRBJ2-7	-
ASSYQASYEQY	TRBV2	TRBJ2-7	-
SAGTLAGGDTQY	TRBV29-1	TRBJ2-3	-
ASRGQGSTGELF	TRBV3-1/TRBV3-2	TRBJ2-2	-
ASSYSGSSADTQY	TRBV6-5	TRBJ2-3	-
ASRTTSGLYNEQF	TRBV19	TRBJ2-1	-
ASSRRGGQREYEQY	TRBV6-6	TRBJ2-7	few
ASWTRGEQF	TRBV6-4	TRBJ2-1	-
ASSLDSHSGGYT	TRBV4-1	TRBJ1-2	-
ASRISGGTQY	TRBV6-5	TRBJ2-5	-
ASSPLTGLRQETQY	TRBV14	TRBJ2-5	-
ASSLASGGAGETQY	TRBV5-1	TRBJ2-5	few
ASSNREPTDTQY	TRBV19	TRBJ2-3	-
ASRLDGREKLF	TRBV5-1	TRBJ1-4	few
ASSRSTSLLDTQY	TRBV11-2	TRBJ2-3	-